Described below is a single TCR beta chain sequence and its context. Its antigen is not known. The time point: blood 2 weeks post-SBRT. Documented treatment: 15 Gy SBRT to primary tumor, nephrectomy 4 weeks later. Radiation-treated patients gave blood at baseline, week 2 and week 4. Germline CDR1 and CDR2: SGHRS and YFSETQ. This CDR3 spans 16 amino acids. Trimming pared 4 bases from V and 2 bases from J, leaving 18 bases between. The method was immunoSEQ multiplex PCR; TCRdb's version includes in-frame clones alone and lacks a portion of them. The table records about 130,000 clones, 88% of them present only once. These data belong to a study of radiation and T cells in renal cell carcinoma. On the study more broadly: Nephrectomy followed 15 Gy stereotactic body radiation by 4 weeks. Notes on the study in general: From baseline, blood top tumor clonotypes peaked at 2 weeks post-radiation. Pretreatment tumor biopsies were lacking, so baseline clonotypes are unknown.

This sequence was found in a woman in her 70s with renal cell carcinoma. The J gene is TRBJ1-2, the V gene TRBV5-1; maybe TRBD1 (5 bases). The specimen comprised blood, sampled from a patient whose treatment included radiotherapy and nephrectomy. In nucleotides, the CDR3 is TGCGCCAGCAGCCCCGGGACCTTGGGGGACAACTATGGCTACACCTTC. Protein sequence: CASSPGTLGDNYGYTF.